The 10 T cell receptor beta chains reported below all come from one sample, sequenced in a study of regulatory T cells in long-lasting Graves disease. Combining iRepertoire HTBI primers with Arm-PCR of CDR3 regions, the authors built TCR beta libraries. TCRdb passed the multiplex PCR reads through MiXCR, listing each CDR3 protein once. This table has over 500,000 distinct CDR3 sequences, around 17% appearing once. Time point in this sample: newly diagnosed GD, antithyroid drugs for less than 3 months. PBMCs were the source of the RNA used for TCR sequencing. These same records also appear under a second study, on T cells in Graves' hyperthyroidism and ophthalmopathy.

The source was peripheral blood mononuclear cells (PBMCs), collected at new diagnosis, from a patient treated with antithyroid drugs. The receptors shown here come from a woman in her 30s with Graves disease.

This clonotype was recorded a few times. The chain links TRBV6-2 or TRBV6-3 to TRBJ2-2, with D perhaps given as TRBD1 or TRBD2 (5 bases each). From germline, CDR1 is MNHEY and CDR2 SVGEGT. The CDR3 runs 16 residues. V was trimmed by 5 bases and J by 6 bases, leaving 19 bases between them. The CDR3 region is CASSEYGWDLAGELFF. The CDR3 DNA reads TGTGCCAGCAGTGAATATGGTTGGGACCTAGCCGGGGAGCTGTTTTTT.

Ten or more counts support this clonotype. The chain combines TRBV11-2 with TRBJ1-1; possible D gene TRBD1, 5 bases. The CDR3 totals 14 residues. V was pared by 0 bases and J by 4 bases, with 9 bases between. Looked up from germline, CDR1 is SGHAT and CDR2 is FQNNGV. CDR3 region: CASSLEGGPTEAFF. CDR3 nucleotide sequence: TGTGCCAGCAGCTTAGAGGGGGGACCCACTGAAGCTTTCTTT.

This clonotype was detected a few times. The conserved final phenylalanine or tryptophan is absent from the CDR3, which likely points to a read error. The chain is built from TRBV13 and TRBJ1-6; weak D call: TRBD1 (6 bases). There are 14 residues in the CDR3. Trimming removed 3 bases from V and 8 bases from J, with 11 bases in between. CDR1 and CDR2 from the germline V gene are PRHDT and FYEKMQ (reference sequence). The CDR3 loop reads CASSLGRGDSPLHL. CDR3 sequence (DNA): TGTGCCAGCAGCTTGGGAAGGGGGGATTCACCCCTCCACCTT.

CDR3 sequence (DNA): TGCGCCAGCAGGGGACTAGCGGGAGATTCGGATACGCAGTATTTT. As protein: CASRGLAGDSDTQYF. The chain employs TRBV10-2 and TRBJ2-3; 14 bases agree with TRBD2. The germline CDR1 and CDR2 sequences are WSHSY and SAAADI. V shed 6 bases and J 6 bases; nucleotides not matched to a gene: 5. The CDR3 consists of 15 residues.

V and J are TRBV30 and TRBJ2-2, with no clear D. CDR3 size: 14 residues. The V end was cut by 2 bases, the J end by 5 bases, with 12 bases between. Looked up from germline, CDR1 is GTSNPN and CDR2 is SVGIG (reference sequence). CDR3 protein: CAWSPGSTTGELFF. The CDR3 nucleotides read TGTGCCTGGAGTCCCGGGTCTACTACCGGGGAGCTGTTTTTT.

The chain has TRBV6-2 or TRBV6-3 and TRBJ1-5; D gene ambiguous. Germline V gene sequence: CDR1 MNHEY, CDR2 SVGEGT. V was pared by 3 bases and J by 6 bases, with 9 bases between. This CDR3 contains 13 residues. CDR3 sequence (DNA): TGTGCCAGCAGTTATAACAGACGTCAGCCCCAGCATTTT. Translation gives CASSYNRRQPQHF.

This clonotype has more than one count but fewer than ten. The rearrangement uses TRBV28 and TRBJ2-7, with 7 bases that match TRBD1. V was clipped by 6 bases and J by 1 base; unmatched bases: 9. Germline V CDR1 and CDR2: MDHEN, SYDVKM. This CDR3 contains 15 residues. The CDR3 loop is CASRPGQVNSYEQYF. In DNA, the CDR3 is TGTGCCAGCAGACCCGGACAGGTAAATTCCTACGAGCAGTACTTC.

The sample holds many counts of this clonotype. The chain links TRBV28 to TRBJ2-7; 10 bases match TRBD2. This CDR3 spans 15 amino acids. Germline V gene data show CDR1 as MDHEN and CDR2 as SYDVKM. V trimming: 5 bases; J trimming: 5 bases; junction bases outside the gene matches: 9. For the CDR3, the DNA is TGTGCCAGCAGTACAAGCGGGAGGGCCTATCACGAGCAGTACTTC. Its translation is CASSTSGRAYHEQYF.

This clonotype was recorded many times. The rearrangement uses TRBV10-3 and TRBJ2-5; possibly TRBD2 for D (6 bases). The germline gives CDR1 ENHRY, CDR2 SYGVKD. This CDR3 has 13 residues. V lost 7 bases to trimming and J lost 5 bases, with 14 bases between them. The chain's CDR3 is CAIKASDVETQYF. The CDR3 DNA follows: TGTGCCATCAAGGCTAGCGATGTTGAGACCCAGTACTTC.

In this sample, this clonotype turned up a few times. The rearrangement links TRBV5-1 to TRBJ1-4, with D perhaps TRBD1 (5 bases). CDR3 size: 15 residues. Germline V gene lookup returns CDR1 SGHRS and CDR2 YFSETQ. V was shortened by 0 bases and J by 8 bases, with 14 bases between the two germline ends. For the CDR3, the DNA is TGCGCCAGCAGCTTGGCCGGGGGTTATCGGGAAAAACTGTTTTTT. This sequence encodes CASSLAGGYREKLFF.